These T cell receptor beta chains were read from a single sample in a study of blood T cells in healthy people across ages. TCRdb re-called the 5' RACE reads through MiXCR, storing one row per CDR3 protein. The sample has 630,000 or so distinct CDR3 sequences; roughly 32% are singletons. Sequencing used blood. Receptors originate from a woman over 75 in good health. Both conserved end residues are part of each CDR3. Each record gives: CDR3 protein, CDR3 DNA, V gene, clone size, J gene, D gene. D genes are given only for firm matches. The size field is filled for only some rows; it gives once, few, many or a size class.

CDR3aa: CASSPARGSEQFF; CDR3nt: TGCGCCAGCAGCCCGGCAAGGGGCAGTGAGCAGTTCTTC; v_gene: TRBV5-1; abundance: many; j_gene: TRBJ2-1; d_gene: NA
CDR3aa: CASSKQGEGYNEQFF; CDR3nt: TGTGCCAGCAGTAAACAGGGAGAAGGGTACAATGAGCAGTTCTTC; v_gene: TRBV2; abundance: NA; j_gene: TRBJ2-1; d_gene: NA
CDR3aa: CASSPPGDGSPLHF; CDR3nt: TGTGCCAGCTCCCCCCCGGGGGACGGCTCACCCCTCCACTTT; v_gene: TRBV18; abundance: once; j_gene: TRBJ1-6; d_gene: NA
CDR3aa: CSVEVTGTDTDTQYF; CDR3nt: TGCAGCGTTGAAGTTACCGGGACAGATACAGATACGCAGTATTTT; v_gene: TRBV29-1; abundance: many; j_gene: TRBJ2-3; d_gene: TRBD1
CDR3aa: CASSYSNGQGSYEQYF; CDR3nt: TGTGCCAGCAGTTACTCGAACGGACAGGGCTCCTACGAGCAGTACTTC; v_gene: TRBV6-6; abundance: many; j_gene: TRBJ2-7; d_gene: TRBD1
CDR3aa: CASTQGGFQFF; CDR3nt: TGTGCCAGCACTCAAGGGGGGTTCCAGTTCTTC; v_gene: TRBV6-5; abundance: NA; j_gene: TRBJ2-1; d_gene: NA
CDR3aa: CSARDPGGARTEAFF; CDR3nt: TGCAGTGCTAGAGACCCGGGAGGGGCGCGCACTGAAGCTTTCTTT; v_gene: TRBV20-1; abundance: few; j_gene: TRBJ1-1; d_gene: NA
CDR3aa: CASSPRLAESDTQYF; CDR3nt: TGCGCCAGCAGTCCTCGACTAGCGGAGTCAGATACGCAGTATTTT; v_gene: TRBV5-1; abundance: few; j_gene: TRBJ2-3; d_gene: TRBD2
CDR3aa: CSAPEVLAAETQYF; CDR3nt: TGCAGTGCCCCAGAGGTGCTAGCGGCGGAGACCCAGTACTTC; v_gene: TRBV20-1; abundance: many; j_gene: TRBJ2-5; d_gene: TRBD2
CDR3aa: CASSPGQGGHNSPLHF; CDR3nt: TGTGCCAGCAGCCCGGGACAGGGTGGTCATAATTCACCCCTCCACTTT; v_gene: TRBV7-2; abundance: few; j_gene: TRBJ1-6; d_gene: TRBD1
CDR3aa: CAISESKAGTQYF; CDR3nt: TGTGCCATCAGTGAGTCGAAAGCGGGAACGCAGTATTTT; v_gene: TRBV10-3; abundance: NA; j_gene: TRBJ2-3; d_gene: TRBD2
CDR3aa: CASRAAGGTRTDTQYF; CDR3nt: TGCGCCAGCAGGGCAGCGGGGGGGACCCGCACAGATACGCAGTATTTT; v_gene: TRBV5-1; abundance: NA; j_gene: TRBJ2-3; d_gene: TRBD2
CDR3aa: CSAGGQGSGANVLTF; CDR3nt: TGCAGCGCAGGGGGACAGGGGTCTGGGGCCAACGTCCTGACTTTC; v_gene: TRBV20-1; abundance: many; j_gene: TRBJ2-6; d_gene: TRBD1
CDR3aa: CAISRGRSYEQYF; CDR3nt: TGTGCCATCTCAAGAGGGCGGTCCTACGAGCAGTACTTC; v_gene: TRBV27; abundance: many; j_gene: TRBJ2-7; d_gene: NA
CDR3aa: CASSVRSGGTYNEQYF; CDR3nt: TGTGCCAGCAGCGTTCGCTCCGGGGGTACTTACAATGAGCAGTACTTC; v_gene: TRBV9; abundance: NA; j_gene: TRBJ2-7; d_gene: NA
CDR3aa: CASSQSGTEQYF; CDR3nt: TGTGCCAGCAGCCAATCAGGGACCGAGCAGTACTTC; v_gene: TRBV4-2; abundance: many; j_gene: TRBJ2-7; d_gene: NA